This TCR beta chain is drawn from a study of CD8+ T cells in alopecia areata (dated by TCRdb to about 2018). For the study in its entirety: In both human patients and the C3H/HeJ mouse model, the study applied high-throughput TCRbeta sequencing to look at T cell clonal expansion in alopecia areata. Amplification of TCRbeta CDR3 regions was done by immunoSEQ multiplex PCR using 35 Vbeta forward primers and 13 Jbeta reverse primers. Scalp clonality was compared among normal scalp (n=4), patchy alopecia areata scalp (n=8), and alopecia totalis/universalis scalp (n=8). RNA was extracted with the PAXgene miRNA kit for fixed scalp, the miRNeasy kit for PBMCs, and the RNeasy kit for mouse skin. On the human side, TCRbeta sequencing was run on scalp tissue and on sorted CD4+ and CD8+ peripheral blood T cells from healthy controls and from alopecia areata patients with either patchy or totalis/universalis disease.

Library construction relied on the immunoSEQ multiplex PCR assay. To provide template for TCR sequencing, every sample had RNA extracted and reverse transcribed into cDNA. First-strand cDNA was synthesized using SuperScript III with a 2:1 mix of oligo-dT and random hexamers. A synthetic immune receptor repertoire was used to measure amplification bias, and any remaining bias was corrected computationally. In the original analysis: After raw reads were preprocessed to remove errors, the CDR3 was defined following IMGT conventions as running from the conserved cysteine to phenylalanine. To get clonality, Shannon entropy was normalized by log2 of the number of productive unique TCRs and the result was subtracted from 1. CD4 or CD8 identity of scalp clones was inferred by cross-referencing scalp TCRbeta sequences with sorted blood CD4 and CD8 repertoires. Drawn from immuneACCESS, this table holds only the in-frame rearrangements with V and J called that TCRdb kept. Clones are partly lost; checked studies trace under half to an unresolved V gene and leave the rest unexplained. Clone size and V and J calls were adopted from that table, with D and trimming inferred from the DNA. This sample comprises some 30,000 clones, approximately 80% of them detected only once. The ten largest clones represent approximately 18% of the sample.

Trimming removed 3 bases from V and 7 bases from J; the gene matches leave 6 bases unexplained. The CDR3 goes from the cysteine to the phenylalanine over 12 residues. Of all the DNA, just the CDR3 is kept, 36 bases in frame from base 1. In the germline V gene, CDR1 corresponds to SQVTM and CDR2 to ANQGSEA. Lesional scalp punch biopsies and peripheral blood were obtained from alopecia areata patients. PBMCs were separated by density centrifugation and stained for CD3, CD4 and CD8, after which CD4+ and CD8+ T cells were sorted on a FACSAria. The untreated alopecia areata patients were recruited through a multicenter biomarker study. Blood CD8+ T cells from about five biomarker-study patients were further sorted into NKG2D-low and NKG2D-high fractions. Turning to this clone: There is no known antigen for this receptor. Base qualities are not recorded, but no much larger clone differs from it by a single base.

Overall results and qualifications from the work: Compared with normal scalp, lesional scalp had higher clonality and more expanded CD8+ clones, particularly in alopecia totalis/universalis, a pattern that suggests antigenic drive. Shared TCR sequences between patients were less evident than in mice, which may be partly attributable to HLA diversity in the patient population. Unlike mouse skin, which is dominated by gammadelta T cells, normal human skin has resident alphabeta T cells that are also sequenced, and this complicates analysis of the scalp TCR repertoire.

The rearranged segments are TRBV29-1 and TRBJ2-7; TRBD2 aligns with 7 central bases. The source is a human donor with alopecia areata. Sequences were obtained from NKG2D-low CD8+ T cells sorted from blood. Sample cell subset or site, as interpreted from the label and publication: sorted CD8+ NKG2D-low blood T cells. CDR3 loop: CSVDGGAGEQYF. In nucleotides, the sequence is TGCAGCGTTGACGGGGGAGCGGGGGAGCAGTACTTC.